The 20 T cell receptor beta chains presented below share a single source sample, sequenced in a study of cytomegalovirus exposure and HLA in healthy donors. Primers included in the PCR were 60 Vbeta and 13 Jbeta primers. Method: immunoSEQ multiplex PCR; TCRdb's copy keeps in-frame clones and lacks some. Here the sample table reports some 51,000 clones. The sample was PBMCs. The receptors derive from a man aged 45-60 years in good health and CMV-seropositive.

This chain links TRBV10-1 with TRBJ2-1; D is unclear. Per germline, CDR1 WNHNN and CDR2 SYGVQD (reference sequence). This CDR3 has 15 residues. V lost 7 bases to trimming and J lost 3 bases, with 16 bases between them. The DNA for the CDR3 is TGCGCCAGCACCCTGAGACACATACGCTACAATGAGCAGTTCTTC. It yields the protein CASTLRHIRYNEQFF.

V gene TRBV7-2 combines with J gene TRBJ2-5; D gene unclear. Germline CDR1 reads SGHTA; CDR2 reads FQGNSA. V was cut by 6 bases and J by 2 bases, with 4 bases left in between. The CDR3 runs to 11 residues. The CDR3 DNA follows: TGTGCCAGCAGACAACAAGAGACCCAGTACTTC. It codes for CASRQQETQYF.

This rearrangement joins TRBV30 to TRBJ1-2, with 8 bases that match TRBD1. The V gene's germline CDR1 is GTSNPN and CDR2 SVGIG (reference sequence). This CDR3 is 12 amino acids long. J was trimmed by 3 bases and V by 5 bases; bases with no gene match: 2. The DNA of the CDR3 is TGTGCCTGGGGACAGGGATACTATGGCTACACCTTC. It yields the protein CAWGQGYYGYTF.

The rearrangement links TRBV11-1 to TRBJ1-4; 10 positions agree with TRBD1. The germline V gene has CDR1 SGHAT and CDR2 FQDESV (reference sequence). The CDR3 is 15 amino acids. The junction had 7 bases not matched to a gene; V was cut back by 5 bases and J by 7 bases. CDR3 DNA sequence: TGTGCCAGCAGCAAGAGGACAGGGGGAGCTGAAAAACTGTTTTTT. Translated: CASSKRTGGAEKLFF.

V is TRBV2 and J is TRBJ2-3; TRBD2 matches 10 bases. The CDR3 is made up of 16 amino acids. Germline V gene data show CDR1 as SNHLY and CDR2 as FYNNEI. The trim removed 8 bases at V and 3 bases at J, leaving 11 bases unmatched. CDR3 residues: CASSSGLALPTDTQYF. CDR3 DNA sequence: TGTGCCAGCTCTTCGGGACTAGCGCTTCCTACAGATACGCAGTATTTT.

The chain carries TRBV7-2 and TRBJ2-2, with a tentative D call TRBD2 (6 bases). V lost 1 base and J lost 1, with 7 bases in between. The CDR3 extends over 15 amino acids. The germline gives CDR1 SGHTA, CDR2 FQGNSA. CDR3 nucleotide sequence: TGTGCCAGCAGCTTAGATAGCGGGAACACCGGGGAGCTGTTTTTT. Its protein product is CASSLDSGNTGELFF.

The chain has TRBV15 and TRBJ2-7; 7 nucleotides match TRBD2. CDR1 LNHNV and CDR2 YYDKDF come from the germline V gene (reference sequence). CDR3 length: 15 residues. The V gene end was trimmed by 0 bases and the J gene end by 3 bases; junction bases not matched to a gene: 5. CDR3 region: CATSRDLASGYEQYF. The CDR3 DNA is TGTGCCACCAGCAGAGATTTGGCTAGCGGCTACGAGCAGTACTTC.

V usage is TRBV15 and J usage is TRBJ2-5, with D possibly TRBD2 on 5 matching bases. This CDR3 is 13 amino acids long. Trimming pared 4 bases from V and 2 bases from J, leaving 8 bases between. The germline V gene encodes CDR1 LNHNV and CDR2 YYDKDF (reference sequence). The CDR3: CATSTGFQETQYF. CDR3 nucleotide sequence: TGTGCCACCAGCACGGGATTTCAAGAGACCCAGTACTTC.

The CDR3 is CASSLGAREGSDTQYF. CDR3 nucleotides: TGCGCCAGCAGCCTGGGGGCCAGGGAAGGGTCAGATACGCAGTATTTT. The V and J genes are TRBV4-1 and TRBJ2-3, with D possibly TRBD1 on 6 matching bases. Trimming shortened V by 4 bases and J by 4 bases, and 18 bases separated the two germline ends. The germline V gene encodes CDR1 MGHRA and CDR2 YSYEKL. The CDR3 is 16 residues long.

The chain has TRBV27 and TRBJ2-7, with TRBD1 identical over 10 bases. V lost 3 bases and J lost 6; bases outside the gene matches: 5. Germline CDR1 MNHEY, CDR2 SMNVEV (reference sequence). The CDR3 is made up of 14 amino acids. CDR3 in DNA: TGTGCCAGCAGTTTGGGGACAGGGGTAAGCGAGCAGTACTTC. Protein sequence: CASSLGTGVSEQYF.

The V call is TRBV19, the J call TRBJ1-2; no reliable D call. The CDR3 sequence is 11 residues long. V lost 7 bases, J lost 5 bases, and 8 bases lay in between. CDR1 is LNHDA, CDR2 SQIVND, per germline (reference sequence). The CDR3 reads CASTPGYGYTF. In DNA, the CDR3 is TGTGCCAGTACCCCCGGGTATGGCTACACCTTC.

CDR3 sequence: CAWVSSNEQFF. In DNA form, the CDR3 reads TGTGCCTGGGTGTCCAGCAATGAGCAGTTCTTC. The chain recombines TRBV30 with TRBJ2-1, with D unclear. The V and J ends lost 5 bases and 6 bases respectively, with 8 bases between them. Germline-derived CDR1 and CDR2 are GTSNPN and SVGIG (reference sequence). This CDR3 region has 11 residues.

This chain joins TRBV19 and TRBJ1-1; the D gene is possibly TRBD1 (5 bases). Germline V lookup: CDR1 LNHDA, CDR2 SQIVND (reference sequence). Trimming stripped 1 base from V and 6 bases from J, with 6 bases between. CDR3 length: 12 residues. CDR3 sequence: CASSIATAEAFF. The CDR3 DNA is TGTGCCAGTAGTATAGCGACAGCTGAAGCTTTCTTT.

V is TRBV19 and J is TRBJ1-5; D is perhaps TRBD1 (5 bases). This CDR3 region has 15 residues. CDR1 LNHDA and CDR2 SQIVND come from the germline V gene (reference sequence). V was cut by 5 bases and J by 3 bases, with 14 bases left in between. The DNA for the CDR3 is TGTGCCAGTAGTTTCCTCGACAGCCCCAATCAGCCCCAGCATTTT. It translates to CASSFLDSPNQPQHF.

The chain uses TRBV7-9 and TRBJ2-3; TRBD1 matches 7 bases. From germline, CDR1 is SEHNR and CDR2 FQNEAQ (reference sequence). V lost 5 bases to trimming and J lost 11 bases; unmatched junction nucleotides: 7. CDR3 length equals 12 residues. CDR3 sequence (DNA): TGTGCCAGCAGCCGGGACAGCCCGGGGCAGTATTTT. Translation gives CASSRDSPGQYF.

The gene calls are TRBV19 and TRBJ2-7, with a tentative D call TRBD1 (6 bases). The CDR3 totals 17 residues. The germline gives CDR1 LNHDA, CDR2 SQIVND (reference sequence). With 1 base removed from V and 7 bases from J, the gap between germline ends came to 23 bases. CDR3 residues: CASSIGLRTVSLGEQYF. CDR3 nucleotide sequence: TGTGCCAGTAGTATAGGCTTAAGGACAGTCTCTCTGGGTGAGCAGTACTTC.

This rearrangement joins TRBV19 to TRBJ2-2; a weak D match, TRBD2 (5 bases). With 6 bases removed from V and 7 bases from J, the gap between germline ends came to 15 bases. Germline V lookup: CDR1 LNHDA, CDR2 SQIVND (reference sequence). This CDR3 has 14 residues. CDR3 sequence (DNA): TGTGCCAGTAGGAAGACTAATCGAGGCGGGGAGCTGTTTTTT. The encoded protein is CASRKTNRGGELFF.

The V gene is TRBV7-9, the J gene TRBJ2-7, with 7 bases that match TRBD1. The CDR3 loop spans 15 amino acids. Trimming at V came to 4 bases and at J to 0 bases, leaving 6 bases not matched to a gene. In germline, CDR1 is SEHNR, CDR2 FQNEAQ (reference sequence). The CDR3 sequence is CASSYPGTASYEQYF. The CDR3 DNA is TGTGCCAGCAGCTACCCCGGGACAGCCTCCTACGAGCAGTACTTC.

This chain joins TRBV19 and TRBJ1-5; a possible D gene is TRBD1 (6 bases). This CDR3 comprises 16 residues. Germline values: CDR1 LNHDA, CDR2 SQIVND (reference sequence). The V gene lost 7 bases and the J gene lost 1 base, with 17 bases spanning the gap. The chain's CDR3 is CASIPVFGTSNQPQHF. For the CDR3, the DNA is TGTGCCAGTATCCCGGTTTTCGGGACAAGCAATCAGCCCCAGCATTTT.

The chain uses TRBV15 and TRBJ1-4, with D perhaps TRBD1 (5 bases). The germline CDR1 and CDR2 sequences are LNHNV and YYDKDF (reference sequence). The CDR3 is 14 amino acids. V lost 4 bases and J 0 bases, leaving 6 bases between the germline ends. The CDR3, as DNA: TGTGCCACCAGCATGACAGCAACTAATGAAAAACTGTTTTTT. This gives the protein CATSMTATNEKLFF.